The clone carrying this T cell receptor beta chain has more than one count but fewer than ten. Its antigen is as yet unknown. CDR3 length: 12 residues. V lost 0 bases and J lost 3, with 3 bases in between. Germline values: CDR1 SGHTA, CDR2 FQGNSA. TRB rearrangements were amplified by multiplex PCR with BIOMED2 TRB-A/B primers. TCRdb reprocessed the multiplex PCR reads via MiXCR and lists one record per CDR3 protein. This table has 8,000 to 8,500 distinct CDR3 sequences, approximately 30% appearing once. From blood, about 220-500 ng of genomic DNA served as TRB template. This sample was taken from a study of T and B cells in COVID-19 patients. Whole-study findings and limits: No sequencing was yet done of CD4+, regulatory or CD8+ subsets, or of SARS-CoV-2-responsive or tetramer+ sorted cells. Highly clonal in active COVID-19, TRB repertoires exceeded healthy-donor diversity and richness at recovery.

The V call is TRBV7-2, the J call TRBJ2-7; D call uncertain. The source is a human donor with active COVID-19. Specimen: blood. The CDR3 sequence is CASSLANYEQYF. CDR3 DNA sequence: TGTGCCAGCAGCTTAGCGAACTACGAGCAGTACTTC.